A selection of T cell receptor beta chains follows, all from one sample in a study of cytomegalovirus exposure and HLA in healthy donors. Clones were read by immunoSEQ multiplex PCR, and TCRdb kept only the in-frame ones, dropping some. The table shows 150,000 to 200,000 clones, with 75% to 85% occurring only once. The specimen was PBMCs. Receptors originate from a woman aged 18 to 35 in good health and CMV-seronegative. Each CDR3 is given with its conserved first and last residue. A D gene is named only where the DNA matches it firmly. Clone sizes are given selectively: once, few, many, or a class where the clone is expanded.

d_call	v_call	clone_size	j_call	cdr3_nt	cdr3_aa
-	TRBV7-6	-	TRBJ2-1	TGTGCCAGCAGCTTAGGAACAGGCCTTGCCTACAATGAGCAGTTCTTC	CASSLGTGLAYNEQFF
TRBD1	TRBV2	-	TRBJ1-6	TGTGCCAGCAGTGAACAGGGGGCAGGTAATTCACCCCTCCACTTT	CASSEQGAGNSPLHF
TRBD1	TRBV5-1	-	TRBJ1-1	TGCGCCAGCAGTGGACAGGGGATGAACACTGAAGCTTTCTTT	CASSGQGMNTEAFF
-	TRBV28	-	TRBJ1-6	TGTGCCAGCAGTTTAGCGGTGGTGGAGGTTAATTCACCCCTCCACTTT	CASSLAVVEVNSPLHF
-	TRBV4-1	-	TRBJ1-1	TGCGCCAGCAGCCGCGTTACAGAGATTGGCACTGAAGCTTTCTTT	CASSRVTEIGTEAFF
-	TRBV6-1	few	TRBJ1-2	TGTGCCAGCAGTGAACTAACAGAATTCTATGGCTACACCTTC	CASSELTEFYGYTF
TRBD2	TRBV5-6	once	TRBJ2-5	TGTGCCAGCAGCAGGCCGGGACTAGCCCAAGAGACCCAGTACTTC	CASSRPGLAQETQYF
TRBD2	TRBV5-4	-	TRBJ2-5	TGTGCCAGCAGCTTACTAGCGAGAGAAGAGACCCAGTACTTC	CASSLLAREETQYF
-	TRBV28	-	TRBJ1-4	TGTGCCAGCAGCCGGGAAGCAAATGAAAAACTGTTTTTT	CASSREANEKLFF
TRBD1	TRBV5-1	-	TRBJ2-6	TGCGCCAGCAGCCTCACAGGGGCGGTTGGGGCCAACGTCCTGACTTTC	CASSLTGAVGANVLTF
TRBD1	TRBV10-3	-	TRBJ1-5	TGTGCCATCAGTGAGTCGAAGGGTGGCCGGGACAGGGGAAACCAGCCCCAGCATTTT	CAISESKGGRDRGNQPQHF
-	TRBV7-2	-	TRBJ1-2	TGTGCCAGCAGCTTAGCTAGGGCAGGGGATGGCTACACCTTC	CASSLARAGDGYTF
-	TRBV6-1	-	TRBJ1-1	TGTGCCAGCAGGGACAGTTGGAACACTGAAGCTTTCTTT	CASRDSWNTEAFF
TRBD1	TRBV9	-	TRBJ1-2	TGTGCCAGCAGTCCTCGCGGGACAGCTAACTATGGCTACACCTTC	CASSPRGTANYGYTF